This TCR beta chain was recorded in a study of blood T cell repertoires in COVID-19. About the study: T cells, B-cell-depleted T cells, or PBMCs supplied cDNA or gDNA.

The V end was cut by 5 bases, the J end by 9 bases, with 23 bases between. Looked up from germline, CDR1 is MDHEN and CDR2 is SYDVKM. The CDR3 totals 16 residues. Clinical histories supplied by participants themselves formed the basis of cohort assignment. Sequencing used immunoSEQ multiplex PCR; TCRdb keeps in-frame clones, though not all of them. Among roughly 280,000 clones, 75% to 90% were seen once, and the ten largest hold roughly 4%. The origin of this receptor is a woman in her 30s with acute COVID-19. The chain links TRBV28 to TRBJ2-1, with D perhaps matching TRBD2 (7 bases). The sequenced sample was PBMCs or T cells enriched from blood (not recorded which). The CDR3 reads CASSVPSGIYRVEQFF. The DNA for the CDR3 is TGTGCCAGCAGTGTGCCCAGCGGGATTTACAGGGTTGAGCAGTTCTTC.